This T cell receptor beta chain was captured in a study of the immune and genomic landscape of osteosarcoma. The overall study: The cohort was enriched for poor-risk osteosarcoma. General study findings and limits: A single dominant hyperexpanded clone appeared in five cases, each with <100 clonotypes. Immune-hot C3 tumors showed higher but still low clonality than cold C1.

Sequencing used immunoSEQ multiplex PCR; TCRdb keeps in-frame clones, though not all of them. The table records about 10,000 clones, around 71% of them present only once. Turning to this clone: The antigen remains unidentified.

The post-treatment osteosarcoma tumors were primary, local recurrence or metastasis specimens from poor-prognosis patients. V dropped 7 bases and J dropped 0 bases, with 17 bases sitting between them. This CDR3 is 17 amino acids long. The V gene's germline CDR1 is SGHRS and CDR2 YFSETQ. The chain is built from TRBV5-1 and TRBJ2-6; tentative D call: TRBD1 (5 bases). Material: osteosarcoma tumor tissue from the lung. This receptor was identified in a human donor with osteosarcoma. DNA of the CDR3: TGCGCCAGCCAGGGATATGTGTGGGGCTCTGGGGCCAACGTCCTGACTTTC. Translation: CASQGYVWGSGANVLTF.